Listed below are T cell receptor beta chains from one sample, sequenced in a study of Graves' ophthalmopathy and Graves' hyperthyroidism. Via MiXCR, TCRdb re-called the multiplex PCR reads, giving one row per CDR3 protein. The table records about 220,000 distinct CDR3 sequences, roughly 21% of them present only once. Sequencing input: peripheral blood. All receptors derive from a woman between 50 and 59 years old with Graves' ophthalmopathy. The CDR3 runs from the conserved cysteine through the conserved F or W. D genes are given only for firm matches. Expanded clones get a size class; other rows say once, few or many, or leave the size out.

CDR3 protein: CASDNPGLNTGELFF
CDR3 DNA: TGTGCCAGCGATAATCCGGGACTGAACACCGGGGAGCTGTTTTTT
D gene: -
clone size: many
J gene: TRBJ2-2
V gene: TRBV12-3/TRBV12-4

CDR3 protein: CASSQLGGGGYGYTF
CDR3 DNA: TGCGCCAGCAGCCAACTCGGAGGGGGCGGCTATGGCTACACCTTC
D gene: TRBD1
clone size: many
J gene: TRBJ1-2
V gene: TRBV5-1

CDR3 protein: CASSRTNRDTQYF
CDR3 DNA: TGTGCCAGCAGTCGGACAAACAGGGATACGCAGTATTTT
D gene: -
clone size: few
J gene: TRBJ2-3
V gene: TRBV27

CDR3 protein: CASKVGGSTGELFF
CDR3 DNA: TGTGCCAGCAAGGTGGGAGGTAGCACCGGGGAGCTGTTTTTT
D gene: -
clone size: once
J gene: TRBJ2-2
V gene: TRBV28

CDR3 protein: CASSEAGRQFRTLHF
CDR3 DNA: TGTGCCAGCAGTGAAGCAGGTCGGCAGTTCAGAACCCTCCACTTT
D gene: -
clone size: many
J gene: TRBJ1-6
V gene: TRBV2

CDR3 protein: CASSLSAPGQPQHF
CDR3 DNA: TGTGCCAGCAGCTTAAGTGCGCCTGGTCAGCCCCAGCATTTT
D gene: -
clone size: -
J gene: TRBJ1-5
V gene: TRBV7-2

CDR3 protein: CASRWQRETQYF
CDR3 DNA: TGTGCCAGCAGATGGCAGCGGGAGACCCAGTACTTC
D gene: -
clone size: -
J gene: TRBJ2-5
V gene: TRBV11-2

CDR3 protein: CASSPDRASYEQYF
CDR3 DNA: TGTGCCAGCAGCCCGGACAGGGCCTCCTACGAGCAGTACTTC
D gene: TRBD1
clone size: many
J gene: TRBJ2-7
V gene: TRBV12-3/TRBV12-4

CDR3 protein: CASSENGNTGELFF
CDR3 DNA: TGTGCCAGCAGTGAAAATGGGAACACCGGGGAGCTGTTTTTT
D gene: -
clone size: many
J gene: TRBJ2-2
V gene: TRBV6-1

CDR3 protein: CASSPTSDNTGELFF
CDR3 DNA: TGTGCCAGCAGCCCTACTAGCGATAACACCGGGGAGCTGTTTTTT
D gene: TRBD2
clone size: -
J gene: TRBJ2-2
V gene: TRBV7-3

CDR3 protein: CASTDWAGELFF
CDR3 DNA: TGTGCCAGCACCGATTGGGCCGGGGAGCTGTTTTTT
D gene: -
clone size: -
J gene: TRBJ2-2
V gene: TRBV28

CDR3 protein: CASSRAENTEAFF
CDR3 DNA: TGTGCCAGCAGCCGGGCGGAGAACACTGAAGCTTTCTTT
D gene: -
clone size: many
J gene: TRBJ1-1
V gene: TRBV12-3/TRBV12-4

CDR3 protein: CASRYRGWSYNSPLHF
CDR3 DNA: TGTGCCAGCAGGTACAGGGGATGGTCCTATAATTCACCCCTCCACTTT
D gene: TRBD1
clone size: -
J gene: TRBJ1-6
V gene: TRBV12-3/TRBV12-4

CDR3 protein: CSVSRASGDQETQYF
CDR3 DNA: TGCAGCGTCAGCCGGGCTAGCGGGGATCAAGAGACCCAGTACTTC
D gene: TRBD2
clone size: many
J gene: TRBJ2-5
V gene: TRBV29-1

CDR3 protein: CASSPSQGGGETQYF
CDR3 DNA: TGTGCCAGCAGTCCGTCCCAGGGCGGCGGGGAGACCCAGTACTTC
D gene: -
clone size: many
J gene: TRBJ2-5
V gene: TRBV27

CDR3 protein: CASSYNGGRVDLYF
CDR3 DNA: TGTGCCAGCAGTTACAACGGGGGCCGCGTCGACTTGTACTTC
D gene: -
clone size: many
J gene: TRBJ2-5
V gene: TRBV6-2/TRBV6-3